This T cell receptor beta chain derives from a study of blood T cells in healthy people across ages. The study's findings and limits: When set beside aged donors, long-lived donors presented more naive CD4+ cells and higher diversity. While age rose, TCR beta diversity per million T cells dropped in a roughly linear way.

This clonotype occurred a few times. Its cognate antigen is unknown. CDR1 is DFQATT, CDR2 SNEGSKA, per germline (reference sequence). V was cut by 5 bases and J by 4 bases, with 15 bases left in between. CDR3 size: 14 residues. Primed by a sample-barcoded 5' primer and a J-beta primer mix, a second PCR proceeded for about 7 to 11 cycles. MiXCR was run by TCRdb on the 5' RACE reads, yielding one entry per CDR3 protein. Here the sample spans 590,000 or so distinct CDR3 sequences, about 30% being singletons. Sequenced sample: blood. This clonotype was obtained from a woman over 75 in good health. The J gene is TRBJ1-5, the V gene TRBV20-1; tentative D call: TRBD1 (5 bases). The CDR3 is CSAGRDGGNQPQHF. The CDR3 DNA reads as TGCAGTGCTGGGCGGGACGGGGGAAATCAGCCCCAGCATTTT.